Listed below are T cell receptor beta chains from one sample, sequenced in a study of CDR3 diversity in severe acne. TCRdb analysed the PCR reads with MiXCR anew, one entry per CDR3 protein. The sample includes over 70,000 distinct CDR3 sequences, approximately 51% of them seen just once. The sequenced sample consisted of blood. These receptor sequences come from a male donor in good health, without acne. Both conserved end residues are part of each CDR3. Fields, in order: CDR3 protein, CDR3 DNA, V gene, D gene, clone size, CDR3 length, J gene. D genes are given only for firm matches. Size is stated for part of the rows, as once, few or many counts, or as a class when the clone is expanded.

CATHWEGRDEKLFFGSGTQHF,NA,TRBV7-9,NA,NA,21,TRBJ1-5
CASSSNRPGTGTYEQYF,TGTGCCAGCAGCTCAAACCGTCCCGGGACAGGGACCTACGAGCAGTACTTC,TRBV5-4,TRBD1,NA,17,TRBJ2-7
CASSLRGTYEQYF,TGTGCCAGCAGCTTGCGGGGGACCTACGAGCAGTACTTC,TRBV5-8,NA,many,13,TRBJ2-7
CASSNSLASTDTQYF,TGTGCCAGCAGTAACTCACTAGCTAGCACAGATACGCAGTATTTT,TRBV6-5,NA,many,15,TRBJ2-3
CSVVSLPNQPQHF,TGCAGCGTTGTAAGTCTTCCGAATCAGCCCCAGCATTTT,TRBV29-1,NA,medium-sized,13,TRBJ1-5
CASSLLQVNTEAFF,TGTGCCAGCAGTTTGTTACAGGTGAACACTGAAGCTTTCTTT,TRBV28,NA,NA,14,TRBJ1-1
CASSWAGRVAKNIQYF,TGTGCCAGCAGCTGGGCTGGGAGGGTGGCCAAAAACATTCAGTACTTC,TRBV5-5,TRBD2,NA,16,TRBJ2-4
CATSDPTSGNTIYF,TGTGCCACCAGTGATCCCACGTCTGGAAACACCATATATTTT,TRBV24-1,NA,many,14,TRBJ1-3
CASTMSGNYGYTF,TGTGCCAGCACCATGTCTGGGAACTATGGCTACACCTTC,TRBV28,NA,NA,13,TRBJ1-2
CSARGWRSGQETQYF,TGCAGTGCTAGAGGGTGGAGGAGCGGCCAAGAGACCCAGTACTTC,TRBV20-1,NA,medium-sized,15,TRBJ2-5
CSTSGRAYEQYF,TGTTCCACTAGCGGCAGGGCTTACGAGCAGTACTTC,TRBV12-5,TRBD2,NA,12,TRBJ2-7
CASSLSRNGVGYTF,TGTGCCAGCAGCTTATCGAGGAACGGGGTTGGCTACACCTTC,TRBV7-9,NA,few,14,TRBJ1-2
CASSLGGLGQPQHF,TGTGCCAGCAGCTTAGGAGGGCTGGGTCAGCCCCAGCATTTT,TRBV7-6,NA,many,14,TRBJ1-5
CSAVGGVTSYEQYF,TGCAGCGCCGTCGGGGGGGTTACATCCTACGAGCAGTACTTC,TRBV29-1,TRBD2,many,14,TRBJ2-7
CAIRPALNQPRHF,TGTGCCATCAGGCCGGCCCTTAATCAGCCCCGGCATTTT,TRBV10-3,NA,NA,13,TRBJ1-5
CATSPQGASTGELFF,TGTGCCACCAGTCCACAGGGGGCCTCCACCGGGGAGCTGTTTTTT,TRBV24-1,TRBD1,many,15,TRBJ2-2
CASSLGRGPADTEAFF,TGCGCCAGCAGCTTGGGCAGGGGACCGGCGGACACTGAAGCTTTCTTT,TRBV5-1,NA,many,16,TRBJ1-1
CASSLGTVSSYEQYF,TGCGCCAGCAGCTTGGGGACAGTAAGCTCCTACGAGCAGTACTTC,TRBV5-1,NA,medium-sized,15,TRBJ2-7
CASSRARVYNEQSF,TGTGCCAGCAGCAGGGCTAGGGTTTACAATGAGCAGTCCTTC,TRBV7-9,NA,NA,14,TRBJ2-1
CASTSLAKNIQYF,TGTGCCAGCACATCCCTAGCCAAAAACATTCAGTACTTC,TRBV2,NA,many,13,TRBJ2-4
CATSDLRSSIAQYF,TGTGCCACCAGTGATTTGCGGTCTAGCATTGCGCAGTATTTT,TRBV24-1,NA,few,14,TRBJ2-3
CASSLKGINTDTQYF,TGTGCCAGCAGCTTAAAGGGGATTAACACAGATACGCAGTATTTT,TRBV7-9,NA,NA,15,TRBJ2-3
CASSFVGARNTEAFF,TGTGCCAGCAGTTTTGTCGGGGCAAGGAACACTGAAGCTTTCTTT,TRBV27,NA,many,15,TRBJ1-1
CASSQDRGSFNEQFF,TGTGCCAGCAGCCAGGACAGGGGATCATTCAATGAGCAGTTCTTC,TRBV5-8,TRBD1,many,15,TRBJ2-1
CSAPGGEQFF,TGCAGCGCGCCAGGAGGTGAGCAGTTCTTC,TRBV29-1,NA,NA,10,TRBJ2-1
CATNPTSGSYNEQFF,TGTGCCACCAACCCAACTAGCGGTTCCTACAATGAGCAGTTCTTC,TRBV15,TRBD2,NA,15,TRBJ2-1
CASSLRDREAGELFF,TGTGCCAGCAGCTTGCGTGACAGGGAAGCCGGGGAGCTGTTTTTT,TRBV5-6,TRBD1,many,15,TRBJ2-2
CASSFGDSASSPLHF,TGTGCCAGCAGCTTCGGGGACAGCGCGAGTTCACCCCTCCACTTT,TRBV7-9,TRBD1,few,15,TRBJ1-6
CASSQGGAGGETQYF,TGTGCCAGCAGCCAAGGTGGGGCCGGGGGTGAGACCCAGTACTTC,TRBV3-1,NA,NA,15,TRBJ2-5
CASSYLASGSDEQFFGPTYEQYF,NA,TRBV6-6,NA,NA,23,TRBJ2-7
CATSDRDRGSNEQYF,TGTGCCACCAGTGACCGGGACAGGGGGTCGAACGAGCAGTACTTC,TRBV24-1,TRBD1,few,15,TRBJ2-7
CASSYAGEQYF,TGTGCCAGCAGTTACGCTGGCGAGCAGTACTTC,TRBV6-5,NA,few,11,TRBJ2-7
CASSKGQVNQSQHF,TGTGCCAGCAGCAAGGGACAGGTCAATCAGTCCCAGCATTTT,TRBV11-2,TRBD1,many,14,TRBJ1-5
CASSQDRVEQYF,TGTGCCAGCAGCCAAGATAGGGTAGAGCAGTACTTC,TRBV7-9,NA,NA,12,TRBJ2-7
CASISGTSGEVGETQYF,TGTGCCAGCATCAGCGGGACTAGCGGAGAGGTAGGGGAGACCCAGTACTTC,TRBV6-6,TRBD2,many,17,TRBJ2-5
CASSLGRTNYGYTF,TGTGCCAGCAGCTTAGGCAGGACTAACTATGGCTACACCTTC,TRBV7-2,NA,few,14,TRBJ1-2
CASSAVRAPLDEQFF,TGTGCCAGCAGCGCCGTCAGGGCCCCTCTCGATGAGCAGTTCTTC,TRBV9,NA,NA,15,TRBJ2-1
CSALHAGSYNEQFF,TGCAGTGCCCTCCACGCAGGGTCCTACAATGAGCAGTTCTTC,TRBV20-1,NA,medium-sized,14,TRBJ2-1
CSAKTYQGDQPQHF,TGCAGTGCTAAGACATATCAGGGTGATCAGCCCCAGCATTTT,TRBV20-1,NA,medium-sized,14,TRBJ1-5